A selection of T cell receptor beta chains follows, all from one sample in a study of OX40 agonist ivuxolimab in advanced cancers. This table comes from immunoSEQ multiplex PCR, and its TCRdb copy is limited to in-frame clones, with some not included. The sample lists tens of thousands of clones, about 80% occurring once. Sequenced material: CD4+ or CD8+ T cells sorted from blood, taken in a trial of the OX40 agonist ivuxolimab. These receptor sequences come from an adult with an advanced solid tumor such as melanoma, head and neck, liver or kidney cancer. The CDR3 runs from the conserved cysteine through the conserved F or W. Each record gives: V gene, clone size, J gene, D gene, CDR3 protein, CDR3 DNA. A D gene is named only where the DNA matches it firmly. Part of the rows lack a size; the others show once, few, many or a class for expanded clones.

TRBV10-3	NA	TRBJ2-1	NA	CAISPRAGYEQFF	TGTGCCATCAGTCCGCGGGCGGGCTATGAGCAGTTCTTC
TRBV6-1	NA	TRBJ1-2	TRBD1	CASSDGGTGYGYTF	TGTGCCAGCAGTGACGGGGGGACAGGGTATGGCTACACCTTC
TRBV5-6	NA	TRBJ2-5	NA	CASSLDLGAQETQYF	TGTGCCAGCAGCTTGGATCTGGGGGCTCAAGAGACCCAGTACTTC
TRBV15	few	TRBJ2-2	TRBD1	CATGTGGTGELFF	TGTGCCACCGGGACAGGAGGCACCGGGGAGCTGTTTTTT
TRBV4-2	few	TRBJ1-6	NA	CASSQTTSPPGVSYNSPLHF	TGTGCCAGCAGCCAAACCACGTCCCCGCCCGGGGTCTCCTATAATTCACCCCTCCACTTT
TRBV7-9	NA	TRBJ2-1	TRBD2	CASSFAGLAYNEQFF	TGTGCCAGCAGCTTCGCAGGACTAGCGTACAATGAGCAGTTCTTC
TRBV7-8	NA	TRBJ1-1	TRBD1	CASSRQGAGNTEAFF	TGTGCCAGCAGCCGGCAGGGGGCGGGAAACACTGAAGCTTTCTTT
TRBV18	once	TRBJ2-7	NA	CASSPRQTAYEQYF	TGTGCCAGCTCACCACGACAGACAGCCTACGAGCAGTACTTC
TRBV2	few	TRBJ1-5	NA	CASRQEGNQPQHF	TGTGCCAGCCGACAGGAGGGCAATCAGCCCCAGCATTTT
TRBV5-8	few	TRBJ2-7	NA	CASSLLTGLQGRLEYEQYF	TGTGCCAGCAGCTTGTTAACAGGTCTTCAGGGAAGGTTGGAATACGAGCAGTACTTC
TRBV7-9	NA	TRBJ1-2	TRBD1	CASSPGQGNYGYTF	TGTGCCAGCAGCCCGGGACAGGGTAACTATGGCTACACCTTC
TRBV7-7	NA	TRBJ2-5	NA	CASSITRSETQYF	TGTGCTAGCAGCATCACTAGATCCGAGACCCAGTACTTC
TRBV29-1	NA	TRBJ1-5	NA	CSASGGVNQPQHF	TGCAGCGCCTCGGGAGGGGTCAATCAGCCCCAGCATTTT
TRBV28	NA	TRBJ1-4	NA	CASSDFREKLFF	TGTGCCAGCAGTGACTTTCGGGAAAAACTGTTTTTT
TRBV7-2	NA	TRBJ2-1	NA	CASSLHRDLSINEQFF	TGTGCCAGCAGCTTACACCGGGACCTATCCATCAATGAGCAGTTCTTC
TRBV6-5	NA	TRBJ1-5	NA	CASLATGYQPQHF	TGTGCCAGCCTGGCCACCGGTTATCAGCCCCAGCATTTT
TRBV10-1	NA	TRBJ2-2	NA	CASKGRYTGELFF	TGCGCCAGCAAGGGACGGTACACCGGGGAGCTGTTTTTT
TRBV19	NA	TRBJ1-1	TRBD1	CASSTRQGTEAFF	TGTGCCAGTAGTACTCGACAGGGAACTGAAGCTTTCTTT
TRBV27	NA	TRBJ1-5	NA	CASRVLGQPQHF	TGTGCCAGCAGAGTCCTGGGGCAGCCCCAGCATTTT
TRBV29-1	NA	TRBJ2-7	NA	CSVEKAGASYEQYF	TGCAGCGTTGAAAAGGCGGGGGCCTCCTACGAGCAGTACTTC
TRBV20-1	NA	TRBJ2-1	NA	CSAGPVDEQFF	TGCAGTGCCGGACCAGTAGATGAGCAGTTCTTC
TRBV19	NA	TRBJ2-5	TRBD1	CASSNGQASFQETQYF	TGTGCCAGTAGTAACGGACAGGCCTCTTTCCAAGAGACCCAGTACTTC
TRBV18	NA	TRBJ1-5	NA	CASSPAGQNSNQPQHF	TGTGCCAGCTCACCGGCGGGCCAGAATAGCAATCAGCCCCAGCATTTT
TRBV7-8	NA	TRBJ2-3	NA	CASSIEQRTTDTQYF	TGTGCCAGCAGCATAGAACAACGCACCACAGATACGCAGTATTTT
TRBV4-1	NA	TRBJ2-5	NA	CASSRLGGTQETQYF	TGCGCCAGCAGCCGGCTCGGGGGCACACAAGAGACCCAGTACTTC
TRBV10-3	NA	TRBJ1-4	NA	CAISELSVQNNEKLFF	TGTGCCATCAGTGAGCTCTCAGTACAGAATAATGAAAAACTGTTTTTT
TRBV2	NA	TRBJ1-5	NA	CASSEMSSNQPQHF	TGTGCCAGCAGTGAAATGAGTTCCAATCAGCCCCAGCATTTT